This T cell receptor (beta chain) was sequenced during a study of beta chain features in type 1 diabetes. Sequenced material consisted of expressed TCRB transcripts (all of the isolated RNA was reverse transcribed). The method was immunoSEQ multiplex PCR; TCRdb's version includes in-frame clones alone and lacks a portion of them. The sample has 500,000 to 700,000 clones, roughly a sixth seen once. Sequenced sample: naive CD4+ T cells from blood. The sequence was obtained from a man aged 18 to 29 in good health.

The CDR3 sequence is CASSYSALAGGYEQYF. In DNA, the CDR3 is TGTGCCAGCAGTTACTCGGCCCTAGCGGGAGGCTACGAGCAGTACTTC. The chain links TRBV6-5 to TRBJ2-7; 11 nucleotides agree with TRBD2. After removal of 0 bases from V and 3 bases from J, the junction contained 4 bases not matched to a gene. Germline lookup yields CDR1 MNHEY and CDR2 SVGAGI. This CDR3 contains 16 residues.